This T cell receptor (beta chain) stems from a study of tumor and adjacent non-tumor tissue in lung cancer. TCRbeta libraries were built with three rounds of nested PCR, modified from ARM-PCR. TCRdb ran MiXCR on the multiplex PCR reads and lists one entry per CDR3 protein. The sample has just over 200,000 distinct CDR3 sequences, 60% to 85% seen once. RNA was extracted from bulk tissue without any cell sorting. V was shortened by 0 bases and J by 0 bases, with 14 bases between the two germline ends. This CDR3 region has 18 residues. The germline V gene encodes CDR1 LGHNA and CDR2 YNFKEQ. The source is a man aged 55-75 years with non-small cell lung cancer. Material for sequencing was lung tumor tissue. V usage is TRBV4-2 and J usage is TRBJ2-2, with a weak D call TRBD1 (5 bases). The CDR3 DNA is TGTGCCAGCAGCCAAGACGGAAGGGGCCACGCGAACACCGGGGAGCTGTTTTTT. This gives the protein CASSQDGRGHANTGELFF.